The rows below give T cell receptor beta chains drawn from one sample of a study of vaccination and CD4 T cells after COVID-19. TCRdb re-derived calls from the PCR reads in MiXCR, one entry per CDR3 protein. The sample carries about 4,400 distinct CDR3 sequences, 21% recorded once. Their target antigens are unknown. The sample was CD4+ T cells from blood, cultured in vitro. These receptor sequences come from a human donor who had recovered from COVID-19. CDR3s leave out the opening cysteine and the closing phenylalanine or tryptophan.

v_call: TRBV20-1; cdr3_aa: SARGRGRGNTEAF
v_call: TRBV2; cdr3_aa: ASRGAGRGYT
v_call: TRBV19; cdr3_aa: ASRAASGGHYNEQF
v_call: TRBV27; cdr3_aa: ASSYRGGYGYT
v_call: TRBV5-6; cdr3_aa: ASSLGHGGYT
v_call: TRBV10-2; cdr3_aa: ASSGGLAGGPAGANVLT
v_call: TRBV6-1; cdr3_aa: ASSEGRGRAF
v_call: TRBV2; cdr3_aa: ATRLDVTTGELF
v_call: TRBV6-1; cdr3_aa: ASRGLDTQY
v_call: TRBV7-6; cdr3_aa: ASSARRDRGQQQY
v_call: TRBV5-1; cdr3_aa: ASSLAGGGPSSYEQY
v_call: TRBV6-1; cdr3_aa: ASYRGGNQPQH
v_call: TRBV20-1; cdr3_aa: SARTGGDTQY
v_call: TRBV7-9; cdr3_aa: ASSPGGLAEETQY
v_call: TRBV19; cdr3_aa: ASRDRGSYEQY
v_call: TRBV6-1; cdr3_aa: ASGRGVYNEQF
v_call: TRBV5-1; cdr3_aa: ASSLVAGLSGSYEQY
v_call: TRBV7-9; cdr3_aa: ASNLLGTVNTGELF
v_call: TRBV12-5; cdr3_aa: ASGANGGSNQPQH
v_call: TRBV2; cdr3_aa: ASSDGRQPQH
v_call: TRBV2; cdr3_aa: ASTRGQGGNSPLH
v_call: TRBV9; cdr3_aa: ASSSYGGAYGYT